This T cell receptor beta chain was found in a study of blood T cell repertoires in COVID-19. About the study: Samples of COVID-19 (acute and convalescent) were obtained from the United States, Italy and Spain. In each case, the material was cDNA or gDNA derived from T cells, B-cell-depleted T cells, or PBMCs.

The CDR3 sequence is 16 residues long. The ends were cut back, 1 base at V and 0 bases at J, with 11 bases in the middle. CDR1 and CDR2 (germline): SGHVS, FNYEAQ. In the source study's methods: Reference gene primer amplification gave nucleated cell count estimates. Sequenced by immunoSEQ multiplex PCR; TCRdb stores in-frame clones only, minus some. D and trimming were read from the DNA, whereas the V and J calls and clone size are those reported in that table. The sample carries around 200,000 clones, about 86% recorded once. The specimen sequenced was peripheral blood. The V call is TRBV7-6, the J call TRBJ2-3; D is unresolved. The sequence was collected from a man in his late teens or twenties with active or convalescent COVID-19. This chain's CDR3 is CASSLGPAPSTDTQYF. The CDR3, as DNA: TGTGCCAGCAGCTTAGGGCCAGCGCCTAGCACAGATACGCAGTATTTT. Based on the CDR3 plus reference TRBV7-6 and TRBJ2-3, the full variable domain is GAGVSQSPRYKVTKRGQDVALRCDPISGHVSLYWYRQALGQGPEFLTYFNYEAQQDKSGLPNDRFSAERPEGSISTLTIQRTEQRDSAMYRCASSLGPAPSTDTQYFGPGTRLTVL.